These T cell receptor beta chains were read from a single sample in a study of shared clonotypes between healthy human individuals. The protocol was immunoSEQ multiplex PCR, while the TCRdb copy is restricted to in-frame clones and leaves out a portion. Among about 2.1 million clones, roughly 95% were seen once, and the ten largest hold 1.5% to 2%. The sequenced material came from naive CD8+ T cells from PBMCs. The source is a man younger than 35 in good health. Some clones in this sample may be carry-over from other donors' samples. CDR3s include the opening cysteine and the closing phenylalanine or tryptophan.

TRBV11-2,CASSLEAGPSYNEQFF
TRBV5-8,CASSGTRETQYF
TRBV30,CAWKVGLTRSLTEAFF
TRBV19,CASRDYRDTNTEAFF
TRBV7-2,CASSLFGDYNEQFF
TRBV4-1,CASSQLAGGQHEQYF
TRBV19,CASSIGRVNTEAFF
TRBV9,CASSVDINTEAFF
TRBV28,CASKWASSPLHF
TRBV28,CASSFRAGTEAFF
TRBV18,CASSTQGFEQFF
TRBV28,CASSPDRAGVNEQYF
TRBV29-1,CSVRDFSGNTIYF
TRBV2,CASRKIGGGPNEQYF